The 22 T cell receptor beta chains below all came from one sample that was sequenced in a study of T cell clonality in common variable immunodeficiency. Sequencing was performed with immunoSEQ multiplex PCR; in TCRdb, only in-frame clones are kept and a portion is missing. Observed in the sample are approximately 50,000 clones, none of them singletons. Sequencing used peripheral blood mononuclear cells. The receptors were gathered from a person aged 18 to 75 in good health.

The table lists this clone with many counts. Mismatch with germline at one junction end may stem from a read error. The observed sequence ends 3 residues before the CDR3 terminus, with the missing tail filled in from the germline J gene. The chain uses TRBV4-2 and TRBJ1-4; 10 bases fit TRBD1. The CDR3 is made up of 16 amino acids. Germline loops: CDR1 LGHNA, CDR2 YNFKEQ. CDR3 loop: CASSLGQGESNEKLFF. The CDR3 bases that were read are TGCGCCAGCAGCCTCGGACAGGGGGAATCTAATGAAAAA.

As for this clone: This likely reflects a read error, since a far larger clone is one base away. The CDR3 end is not reached by the read, which stops 3 residues before it; the germline J gene fills it in. The chain links TRBV5-6 to TRBJ2-5, with 7 bases lining up with TRBD2. The length of the CDR3 is 13 residues. Germline V gene lookup returns CDR1 SGHDT and CDR2 YYEEEE. Trimming took 3 bases from V and 7 from J; bases not matched to a gene: 6. The CDR3: CASSSTPGGTQYF. CDR3 DNA, as far as it was read: TGTGCCAGCAGCTCCACCCCGGGGGGGACC.

This clone was found many times. The read ends 3 residues before the CDR3 terminus; that terminus is restored from the germline J gene. The chain uses TRBV29-1 and TRBJ2-2, with 13 bases lining up with TRBD2. Germline assignment: CDR1 SQVTM and CDR2 ANQGSEA. This CDR3 comprises 17 residues. Losses at the gene ends were 4 bases for V and 1 base for J; bases not matched to a gene: 6. The CDR3 region is CSVGGGLAGLNTGELFF. The sequenced CDR3 bases are TGCAGCGTTGGGGGGGGACTAGCGGGGCTGAACACCGGGGAG.

This clone was counted ten times or more. With the read ending 3 residues before the CDR3 end, the germline J gene is used to fill in that end. The sample has other DNA sequences that encode this CDR3 too. V and J are TRBV19 and TRBJ1-2; 8 nucleotides align to TRBD1. J gave up 7 bases and V 6 bases, and 7 bases lay outside the gene matches. Germline loops: CDR1 LNHDA, CDR2 SQIVND (reference sequence). The CDR3 contains 13 residues. The covered CDR3 bases are TGTGCCAGTAGGAGGACAGGGATGGGTGGC. This gives the protein CASRRTGMGG. The whole CDR3 region reads CASRRTGMGGYTF.

Of note for this clone: It may be a read error: a sequence one base away is much more abundant. Read coverage stops 3 residues before the CDR3 terminus; the germline J gene supplies the remainder. The same CDR3 is also encoded by other DNA sequences in this sample. The chain employs TRBV20-1 and TRBJ1-1; D is perhaps TRBD1 (6 bases). CDR1 and CDR2 (germline): DFQATT, SNEGSKA (reference sequence). This CDR3 has 14 residues. CDR3: CSARSGGRDTEAFF. The sequenced part of the CDR3 DNA is TGTAGTGCTAGGTCGGGGGGCAGAGACACTGAA.

Points on this clone: The read halts 3 residues ahead of the CDR3 end, with the missing end drawn from the germline J gene. The V gene is TRBV19, the J gene TRBJ2-1; 7 nucleotides line up with TRBD1. Trimming took 1 base from V and 8 from J; bases not matched to a gene: 5. CDR1 is LNHDA and CDR2 is SQIVND in the germline V gene (reference sequence). This CDR3 is 14 amino acids long. The CDR3 sequence: CASSIGDSPYEQFF. CDR3 DNA (partial): TGTGCCAGTAGTATAGGGGACAGTCCCTATGAG.

This clone was seen ten or more times. The read is 3 residues too short to cover the CDR3 end, so that end is filled in from the germline J gene. The rearrangement uses TRBV19 and TRBJ1-5, with a possible D match to TRBD1 (5 bases). This CDR3 comprises 16 residues. Germline V gene sequence: CDR1 LNHDA, CDR2 SQIVND (reference sequence). V was trimmed by 3 bases and J by 6 bases, leaving 18 bases between them. CDR3 DNA (partial): TGTGCCAGTAGTATCGTCGGCCAGGGCTTCGGTCAGCCC. This translates into CASSIVGQGFGQP. The complete CDR3 sequence is CASSIVGQGFGQPQHF.

In its sample, this clone was seen many times. The DNA ends 3 residues before the CDR3 does, and the rest of the CDR3 is filled in from the germline J gene. This chain connects TRBV5-1 to TRBJ2-2; TRBD1 is a possible D gene (6 bases). Germline CDR1 reads SGHRS; CDR2 reads YFSETQ. The CDR3 contains 16 residues. Incomplete CDR3 DNA: TGCGCCAGCAGCTCACAGGGTCAAGCAACTAATGAAAAG. Translating gives CASSSQGQATNEK. The CDR3 in full is CASSSQGQATNEKLFF.

This clone has a count of ten or more. The CDR3 extends 3 residues past the end of the read, so its final part is completed from the germline J gene. This chain uses TRBV29-1 with TRBJ2-1, with 10 bases identical to TRBD2. The CDR3 has 13 amino acids. CDR1 is SQVTM, CDR2 ANQGSEA, per germline. The V and J ends lost 7 bases and 8 bases, in that order; junction bases with no gene match: 8. CDR3 sequence reads: CSARAGGSHEQFF. CDR3 DNA (partial): TGCAGCGCCAGAGCGGGGGGGTCTCATGAG.

This clone was recorded many times. The read ends 3 residues before the CDR3 terminus; that terminus is restored from the germline J gene. The chain links TRBV7-3 to TRBJ1-6; no clear D. This CDR3 contains 15 residues. Trimming removed 1 base at V and 11 bases at J, with 15 bases between. The germline V gene encodes CDR1 SGHTA and CDR2 FQGTGA. The DNA read from the CDR3 is TGTGCCAGCAGCTTAAGTCACTCTACTTTTCCACCC. Protein sequence: CASSLSHSTFPP. The full CDR3 protein reads CASSLSHSTFPPLHF.

A word on this clone: The read stops 3 residues short of the end of the CDR3; the missing end is completed from the germline J gene. The chain carries TRBV7-9 and TRBJ2-2; D not certain. CDR1 SEHNR and CDR2 FQNEAQ come from the germline V gene (reference sequence). This CDR3 contains 14 residues. The sequenced CDR3 bases are TGTGCCACCAGTTTCCAGAACTATAATTCACCG. Protein product: CATSFQNYNSP. The complete CDR3 reads CATSFQNYNSPLFF.

This clone was recorded a few times. A junction boundary mismatches the germline segment, possibly from a read error. The read terminates 3 residues before the CDR3 end, so the remaining end is supplied by the germline J gene. The V call is TRBV7-9, the J call TRBJ1-2; weak D call: TRBD1 (5 bases). Germline V gene lookup returns CDR1 SEHNR and CDR2 FQNEAQ (reference sequence). The CDR3 contains 15 residues. The CDR3: CASSLGASQDYSYTF. The DNA read from the CDR3 is TGTGCCAGCAGCCTAGGGGCCTCTCAGGACTATAGC.

This clone was seen a handful of times. Germline is not matched at one junction end, which may reflect a read error. The CDR3 end is not reached by the read, which stops 3 residues before it; the germline J gene fills it in. The same CDR3 also results from other DNA sequences found in this sample. This chain links TRBV7-3 with TRBJ1-3; 9 bases map to TRBD1. The length of the CDR3 is 15 residues. Germline V gene data show CDR1 as SGHTA and CDR2 as FQGTGA. The sequenced CDR3 bases are TGTGCCAGCAGCCCACAGGGGGCAATGGGAAACACA. It encodes CASSPQGAMGNT. The whole CDR3 protein reads CASSPQGAMGNTIYF.

This clone was observed at least ten times. The read falls 3 residues short of the CDR3 end, and the missing part is taken from the germline J gene. The chain employs TRBV6-1 and TRBJ2-4; possibly TRBD2 for D (5 bases). V was cut by 3 bases and J by 0 bases, with 9 bases left in between. The CDR3 sequence is 15 residues long. In germline, CDR1 is MNHNS, CDR2 SASEGT. The sequenced CDR3 bases are TGTGCCAGCAGTGAGGTCGGGGTAGCCAAAAACATT. It is translated as CASSEVGVAKNI. The full CDR3 protein is CASSEVGVAKNIQYF.

This clone was detected only a few times. Read coverage stops 3 residues before the CDR3 terminus; the germline J gene supplies the remainder. V gene TRBV5-8 combines with J gene TRBJ1-5; 9 nucleotides align to TRBD1. Germline loops: CDR1 SGHTS, CDR2 YDEGEE. V lost 6 bases to trimming and J lost 6 bases; unmatched junction nucleotides: 7. The CDR3 runs to 14 residues. The CDR3 reads CASKWGQGSQPQHF. The sequenced part of the CDR3 DNA is TGTGCCAGCAAATGGGGACAGGGAAGTCAGCCC.

This clone occurred many times. Read coverage stops 3 residues before the CDR3 terminus; the germline J gene supplies the remainder. The chain links TRBV2 to TRBJ1-1, with D unresolved. This CDR3 region has 13 residues. CDR1 is SNHLY and CDR2 is FYNNEI in the germline V gene. V was pared by 6 bases and J by 1 base, with 9 bases between. CDR3 protein: CASRDWANTEAFF. The CDR3 DNA, read in part, is TGTGCCAGCAGGGACTGGGCGAACACTGAA. The entire variable domain, with the rest obtained from reference TRBV2 and TRBJ1-1, is as follows: EPEVTQTPSHQVTQMGQEVILRCVPISNHLYFYWYRQILGQKVEFLVSFYNNEISEKSEIFDDQFSVERPDGSNFTLKIRSTKLEDSAMYFCASRDWANTEAFFGQGTRLTVV.

This clone has at least ten counts. With the read ending 3 residues before the CDR3 end, the germline J gene is used to fill in that end. This sequence joins TRBV20-1 and TRBJ1-4; D unclear. The V end lost 0 bases, the J end lost 8 bases, and 16 bases lay between the germline ends. This CDR3 comprises 15 residues. Germline assignment: CDR1 DFQATT and CDR2 SNEGSKA (reference sequence). The CDR3 loop reads CSARDLTASGEKLFF. The CDR3 bases that were read are TGCAGTGCTAGAGATCTGACTGCCTCGGGGGAAAAA.

At least ten counts were recorded for this clone. From the germline J gene comes the end of the CDR3, since the read stops 3 residues before it. This sequence joins TRBV12-3 or TRBV12-4 and TRBJ1-4, with 11 positions matching TRBD1. The CDR3 extends over 15 amino acids. After removal of 5 bases from V and 8 bases from J, the junction contained 7 bases not matched to a gene. CDR3 DNA (partial): TGTGCCAGCAGTCTCGGGACAGGGGGGAAGGAAAAA. It yields the protein CASSLGTGGKEK. The whole CDR3 protein reads CASSLGTGGKEKLFF.

Many counts were recorded for this clone. The read gets to within 3 residues of the CDR3 end, and the germline J gene fills in the rest. The chain joins TRBV11-2 to TRBJ1-1; perhaps TRBD1 as D (5 bases). The CDR3 totals 14 residues. CDR1 SGHAT and CDR2 FQNNGV come from the germline V gene. V was clipped by 5 bases and J by 1 base, with 11 bases between them. The CDR3 region is CASSLEGRNTEAFF. CDR3 bases read: TGTGCCAGCAGCCTTGAGGGGCGGAACACTGAA.

This clone was counted ten times or more. The read ends 3 residues shy of where the CDR3 ends; the end is completed using the germline J gene. J is TRBJ2-3 and V is TRBV19; 8 bases agree with TRBD2. The CDR3 has 15 amino acids. Germline CDR1 and CDR2: LNHDA and SQIVND (reference sequence). The V and J ends lost 6 bases and 0 bases, in that order; junction bases with no gene match: 5. CDR3 bases read: TGTGCCAGTAGGTCCAGCGGGGGTAGCACAGATACG. As protein: CASRSSGGSTDT. The CDR3, in full, reads CASRSSGGSTDTQYF. Together with reference TRBV19 and TRBJ2-3, the CDR3 gives the full variable domain: DGGITQSPKYLFRKEGQNVTLSCEQNLNHDAMYWYRQDPGQGLRLIYYSQIVNDFQKGDIAEGYSVSREKKESFPLTVTSAQKNPTAFYLCASRSSGGSTDTQYFGPGTRLTVL.

Comments on this clone: With the read ending 3 residues before the CDR3 end, the germline J gene is used to fill in that end. This chain links TRBV7-2 with TRBJ1-4, with no clear D. This CDR3 has 15 residues. Germline values: CDR1 SGHTA, CDR2 FQGNSA. The chain's CDR3 is CASSLQRSYNSPLFF. CDR3 DNA, as far as it was read: TGTGCCAGCAGCCTTCAGCGTTCCTATAATTCACCA.

This clone was counted many times. The CDR3 end lies 3 residues beyond the end of the read and is filled in from the germline J gene. This rearrangement joins TRBV5-4 to TRBJ1-6; the match to TRBD1 covers 8 bases. Germline assignment: CDR1 SGHNT and CDR2 YYREEE (reference sequence). The CDR3 is 14 amino acids. Unmatched junction bases numbered 2, after V lost 4 bases and J lost 5 bases. The CDR3 reads CASSPGQDNSPLHF. The sequenced CDR3 bases are TGTGCCAGCAGCCCGGGACAGGATAATTCACCC.